This is a list of T cell receptor beta chains from one sample in a study of blood T cell repertoires in COVID-19. Method: immunoSEQ multiplex PCR; TCRdb's copy keeps in-frame clones and lacks some. The sample includes about 200,000 clones, roughly 92% seen only once; the top ten take around 0.85%. Input material: peripheral blood. The source of these receptors is a man aged 55 to 69 with COVID-19, enrolled during active disease. The CDR3 runs from the conserved cysteine through the conserved F or W. A D gene is named only where the DNA matches it firmly. Rows give clone size only sometimes, using once, few, many, or a class for an expanded clone.

J gene: TRBJ1-2
D gene: TRBD1
clone size: NA
V gene: TRBV30
CDR3 protein: CAWSPGGSIYGYTF
CDR3 DNA: TGTGCCTGGAGTCCAGGGGGGTCCATCTATGGCTACACCTTC

J gene: TRBJ2-7
D gene: TRBD2
clone size: once
V gene: TRBV18
CDR3 protein: CASSPREAYEQYF
CDR3 DNA: TGTGCCAGCTCACCCCGGGAGGCCTACGAGCAGTACTTC

J gene: TRBJ1-3
D gene: NA
clone size: NA
V gene: TRBV28
CDR3 protein: CASSLSRRGSSIYF
CDR3 DNA: TGTGCCAGCAGTTTAAGCCGTAGGGGGTCCTCCATATATTTT

J gene: TRBJ2-7
D gene: TRBD1
clone size: once
V gene: TRBV6-5
CDR3 protein: CASRDRGFSYEQYF
CDR3 DNA: TGTGCCAGCAGGGACAGGGGATTCTCCTACGAGCAGTACTTC

J gene: TRBJ2-3
D gene: NA
clone size: once
V gene: TRBV30
CDR3 protein: CAWSRAGLTDTQYF
CDR3 DNA: TGTGCCTGGAGCAGAGCGGGCCTCACAGATACGCAGTATTTT

J gene: TRBJ1-1
D gene: NA
clone size: NA
V gene: TRBV19
CDR3 protein: CASSITGNTEAFF
CDR3 DNA: TGTGCCAGTAGTATCACAGGGAACACTGAAGCTTTCTTT

J gene: TRBJ1-4
D gene: NA
clone size: few
V gene: TRBV28
CDR3 protein: CASSLLTGPNEKLFF
CDR3 DNA: TGTGCCAGCAGTTTATTGACAGGACCAAATGAAAAACTGTTTTTT

J gene: TRBJ1-2
D gene: TRBD1
clone size: NA
V gene: TRBV10-2
CDR3 protein: CASSRTGGAYGYTF
CDR3 DNA: TGCGCCAGCAGTCGGACAGGGGGCGCCTATGGCTACACCTTC

J gene: TRBJ1-1
D gene: NA
clone size: NA
V gene: TRBV6-5
CDR3 protein: CASSYSNLITNTEAFF
CDR3 DNA: TGTGCCAGCAGTTACTCGAACCTAATCACGAACACTGAAGCTTTCTTT

J gene: TRBJ2-1
D gene: NA
clone size: NA
V gene: TRBV4-3
CDR3 protein: CASSQDYRLVYNEQFF
CDR3 DNA: TGCGCCAGCAGCCAAGATTATCGACTAGTCTACAATGAGCAGTTCTTC

J gene: TRBJ1-5
D gene: NA
clone size: NA
V gene: TRBV19
CDR3 protein: CASSTSTDSNQPQHF
CDR3 DNA: TGTGCCAGTAGTACCTCGACAGATAGCAATCAGCCCCAGCATTTT

J gene: TRBJ1-5
D gene: TRBD1
clone size: NA
V gene: TRBV30
CDR3 protein: CAWRGTGGDSNQPQHF
CDR3 DNA: TGTGCCTGGAGGGGGACAGGGGGCGATAGCAATCAGCCCCAGCATTTT

J gene: TRBJ2-3
D gene: NA
clone size: NA
V gene: TRBV7-2
CDR3 protein: CASSLALGSGGGTDTQYF
CDR3 DNA: TGTGCCAGCAGCTTAGCTCTAGGAAGCGGCGGGGGCACAGATACGCAGTATTTT

J gene: TRBJ1-2
D gene: TRBD1
clone size: NA
V gene: TRBV19
CDR3 protein: CASRPTGGNGYTF
CDR3 DNA: TGTGCCAGTAGACCCACAGGGGGAAACGGCTACACCTTC

J gene: TRBJ1-1
D gene: TRBD1
clone size: NA
V gene: TRBV5-6
CDR3 protein: CASSVDGGTGTIRGAFF
CDR3 DNA: TGTGCCAGCAGCGTAGACGGCGGGACAGGGACCATTAGGGGAGCTTTCTTT